Listed below are T cell receptor beta chains from one sample, sequenced in a study of blood T cell repertoires in COVID-19. Libraries were prepared by immunoSEQ multiplex PCR; TCRdb keeps only in-frame clonotypes and omits some of them. This sample has approximately 300,000 clones, with about 89% found just once. Sequenced sample: PBMCs or T cells enriched from blood (not recorded which). These receptors originate from a man in his 60s who had recovered from COVID-19. The CDR3 runs from the conserved cysteine through the conserved F or W. The D gene is left open where the match is weak. Expanded clones are given a class, and other clones once, few, many or no size at all.

TRBJ2-7 - TRBV5-1 - TGCGCCAGCAGCTTGGAAGGGGCCGGCGAGCAGTACTTC CASSLEGAGEQYF
TRBJ2-1 - TRBV4-2 TRBD2 TGTGCCAGCAGCCAAGATCCGGCTAGCGGATACAATGAGCAGTTCTTC CASSQDPASGYNEQFF
TRBJ1-5 - TRBV7-9 - TGTGCCAGCAGCCAATCAAATCAGCCCCAGCATTTT CASSQSNQPQHF
TRBJ1-3 once TRBV10-3 TRBD1 TGTGCCACCGGGACAGGGACGGACACCATATATTTT CATGTGTDTIYF
TRBJ1-6 once TRBV24-1 - TGTGCCACCAGGGGGGCTGGACAGTATAATTCACCCCTCCACTTT CATRGAGQYNSPLHF
TRBJ1-6 - TRBV7-9 TRBD1 TGTGCCAGCAGCTCAGTCGGGACAGACTCCTATAATTCACCCCTCCACTTT CASSSVGTDSYNSPLHF
TRBJ1-2 few TRBV30 TRBD1 TGTGCCACCCCCGGACAGGGGGCCGACTATGGCTACACCTTC CATPGQGADYGYTF
TRBJ2-1 - TRBV6-5 TRBD1 TGTGCCAGCAGTTACTCGACAGGGGGCAATGAGCAGTTCTTC CASSYSTGGNEQFF
TRBJ2-5 - TRBV29-1 - TGCAGCGTTGATCGGAGGCTAGAGACCCAGTACTTC CSVDRRLETQYF
TRBJ2-2 - TRBV10-3 TRBD1 TGTGCCATCAGCGCGGACAGGGACACCGGGGAGCTGTTTTTT CAISADRDTGELFF
TRBJ2-1 - TRBV9 TRBD2 TGTGCCAGCAGCGTAGCGGGACTAGCGGGAGTAGATGAGCAGTTCTTC CASSVAGLAGVDEQFF
TRBJ2-1 - TRBV2 - TGTGCCGGACGCTCACAGGTAGTCAATGAGCAGTTCTTC CAGRSQVVNEQFF
TRBJ2-1 - TRBV15 - TGTGCCACCAGCAGAGACGCGGTTAGCTCCTACAATGAGCAGTTCTTC CATSRDAVSSYNEQFF
TRBJ2-2 - TRBV30 TRBD2 TGTGCCTGGGCACGGGGGGGCGCAGGCACCGGGGAGCTGTTTTTT CAWARGGAGTGELFF
TRBJ1-2 - TRBV15 TRBD1 TGTGCCACCAGCAGAGACGGGACAGGCGGGGGCTACACCTTC CATSRDGTGGGYTF
TRBJ1-4 - TRBV18 - TGTGCCAGCTCTCCCTTGGAGGGAGGGATCGCTAATGAAAAACTGTTTTTT CASSPLEGGIANEKLFF
TRBJ1-2 once TRBV10-3 TRBD1 TGTGCCATCAGTGCCCAAGGACAGGGGTCGTATGGCTACACCTTC CAISAQGQGSYGYTF
TRBJ1-5 - TRBV18 - TGTGCCAGCTCACTAGGGAGAGCGGGTAACAATCAGCCCCAGCATTTT CASSLGRAGNNQPQHF
TRBJ2-1 - TRBV30 TRBD2 TGTGCCTGGAGCGGGACTAGCGGTCGCCGGCAGTTCTTC CAWSGTSGRRQFF
TRBJ2-3 - TRBV7-2 - TGTGCCAGCAGCTTAACAGGGCTGAACCACCAAGGGGATTTT CASSLTGLNHQGDF
TRBJ1-2 once TRBV28 TRBD1 TGTGCCAGCAGTTTATGGGGACAGGGGGCATTTGGCTACACCTTC CASSLWGQGAFGYTF
TRBJ2-7 once TRBV6-2/TRBV6-3 TRBD1 TGTGCCAGCAGTTACTCCTCGGACAGGCAGCTTTCCTACGAGCAGTACTTC CASSYSSDRQLSYEQYF
TRBJ2-2 - TRBV28 - TGTGCCAGCAGTTTATTCACGGGTCCGGGGGTCGGGGAGCTGTTTTTT CASSLFTGPGVGELFF
TRBJ2-2 - TRBV3-1/TRBV3-2 - TGTGCCAGCAGCCAAGGGTCGGTCGGGGAGCTGTTTTTT CASSQGSVGELFF
TRBJ2-7 - TRBV7-6 - TGTGCCAGCAGCATTGGAGGAAGCTACGAGCAGTACTTC CASSIGGSYEQYF
TRBJ1-1 - TRBV7-8 - TGTGCCAGCAGCTTAGTTGCGGGGAACACTGAAGCTTTCTTT CASSLVAGNTEAFF
TRBJ2-3 - TRBV6-4 - TGTGCCAGCAGTGACTCCAGCGCTAGCACAGATACGCAGTATTTT CASSDSSASTDTQYF
TRBJ2-1 - TRBV18 TRBD2 TGTGCCAGCTCACCACGTCTAGCGGGAGTCGATGAGCAGTTCTTC CASSPRLAGVDEQFF
TRBJ1-1 - TRBV25-1 - TGTGCCAGCAGTGATTTAGACAGATATGAAGCTTTCTTT CASSDLDRYEAFF
TRBJ2-7 few TRBV5-6 TRBD2 TGTGCCAGCAGCCCGGTAGCGGGGTCCTACGAGCAGTACTTC CASSPVAGSYEQYF
TRBJ1-1 few TRBV28 TRBD1 TGTGCCAGCACCGGAAGGGAAGGACAGGGAATGGTGGCTTTCTTT CASTGREGQGMVAFF
TRBJ2-7 - TRBV18 TRBD2 TGTGCCAGCTCACCACAAAGCGGGAGCTCCTACGAGCAGTACTTC CASSPQSGSSYEQYF
TRBJ1-2 few TRBV28 - TGTGCCAGCAGTTTTGGGGGGACGGCCTATGGCTACACCTTC CASSFGGTAYGYTF
TRBJ1-2 - TRBV19 - TGTGCCAGTAGTATTGACGGACTAGCTGGCTACACCTTC CASSIDGLAGYTF
TRBJ1-4 - TRBV5-4 - TGTGCCAGCAGCTTGAATGGGAGGGTGGATGAAAAACTGTTTTTT CASSLNGRVDEKLFF
TRBJ1-2 few TRBV6-5 TRBD1 TGTGCCAGCAGCCAAGACAGGGTTCGTGGCTACACCTTC CASSQDRVRGYTF
TRBJ2-7 - TRBV28 - TGTGCCAGCAGCCTTCAGGGCTACGAGCAGTACTTC CASSLQGYEQYF
TRBJ1-3 - TRBV28 TRBD1 TGTGCCAGCAGTCCCTGGGACAGGCGCCGCTCTGGAAACACCATATATTTT CASSPWDRRRSGNTIYF
TRBJ1-1 - TRBV15 - TGTGCCACCAGCAGAGATTTCGGTGCGTCTGAAGCTTTCTTT CATSRDFGASEAFF
TRBJ2-1 - TRBV27 - TGTGCCAGCAGTCCCCTACCCCGGGGAAACTACAATGAGCAGTTCTTC CASSPLPRGNYNEQFF
TRBJ1-2 once TRBV6-5 - TGTGCCAGCAGTTATAGGGGTGAGGGCTACACCTTC CASSYRGEGYTF
TRBJ2-3 - TRBV7-3 - TGTGCCAGCAGCTCATGGGGGCGGGGCACAGATACGCAGTATTTT CASSSWGRGTDTQYF
TRBJ2-3 - TRBV12-3/TRBV12-4 - TGTGCCAGCAGCCAATCCACAGATACGCAGTATTTT CASSQSTDTQYF
TRBJ1-5 - TRBV2 TRBD1 TGTGCCAGCATGCTTGGACAGGGTGACCAGCCCCAGCATTTT CASMLGQGDQPQHF